One and the same sample provided the 14 T cell receptor beta chains below, sequenced in a study of blood T cell repertoires in COVID-19 (dated by TCRdb to the early 2020s). Preparation of the library involved the immunoSEQ multiplex PCR assay. In TCRdb, the immuneACCESS table is reduced to in-frame sequences with V and J assigned. These tables do not hold every clone; where another copy was compared, an unresolved V gene accounts for under half, and the others remain unexplained. The sample includes about 230,000 clones, with around 89% observed a single time. The top ten clonotypes cover 2.5% of the sample. Sequencing was performed on PBMCs or T cells enriched from blood (not recorded which). The receptor set was obtained from a woman in her forties with acute COVID-19.

V is TRBV6-5 and J is TRBJ1-2, with D possibly TRBD1 on 5 matching bases. V was trimmed by 0 bases and J by 0 bases, leaving 8 bases between them. The CDR3 loop spans 15 amino acids. The germline CDR1 and CDR2 sequences are MNHEY and SVGAGI. This CDR3 is CASSYSTVANYGYTF. CDR3 in DNA: TGTGCCAGCAGTTACTCGACAGTAGCTAACTATGGCTACACCTTC.

The chain is built from TRBV19 and TRBJ1-1, with TRBD1 as a possible D gene (6 bases). CDR1 and CDR2 from the germline V gene are LNHDA and SQIVND (reference sequence). V dropped 2 bases and J dropped 1 base, with 11 bases sitting between them. The CDR3 length is 15 residues. Written as DNA, the CDR3 is TGTGCCAGTAGTATATCAGGGGCTGGGAACACTGAAGCTTTCTTT. The encoded protein is CASSISGAGNTEAFF.

The chain couples TRBV10-3 to TRBJ1-1, with 7 bases aligning to TRBD1. Losses at the gene ends were 1 base for V and 5 bases for J; bases not matched to a gene: 7. The germline CDR1 and CDR2 sequences are ENHRY and SYGVKD. The CDR3 consists of 15 residues. The CDR3 nucleotides are TGTGCCATCAGTGAGTTCGACAGGGTAGGGACTGAAGCTTTCTTT. Protein sequence: CAISEFDRVGTEAFF.

This chain joins TRBV10-1 and TRBJ1-1, with 7 bases that match TRBD1. Germline V gene lookup returns CDR1 WNHNN and CDR2 SYGVQD (reference sequence). The CDR3 runs 13 residues. The V and J ends lost 5 bases and 1 base, in that order; junction bases with no gene match: 1. CDR3 nucleotide sequence: TGCGCCAGCAGTCGGACAGGGAACACTGAAGCTTTCTTT. Protein: CASSRTGNTEAFF.

The chain combines TRBV9 with TRBJ2-6; perhaps TRBD2 as D (5 bases). The length of the CDR3 is 13 residues. Looked up from germline, CDR1 is SGDLS and CDR2 is YYNGEE. V shed 4 bases and J shed 10 bases, with 12 bases lying between them. The DNA for the CDR3 is TGTGCCAGCAGCACCCAGGACTGGAACGTCCTGACTTTC. Translation gives CASSTQDWNVLTF.

This clone was seen once. DNA of the CDR3: TGCGCCAGCAGTGGCAGTACCATGAACACTGAAGCTTTCTTT. It yields the protein CASSGSTMNTEAFF. The V and J genes are TRBV5-1 and TRBJ1-1; D gene uncertain. The length of the CDR3 is 14 residues. The V gene lost 5 bases and the J gene lost 0 bases, with 11 bases spanning the gap. CDR1 is SGHRS and CDR2 is YFSETQ in the germline V gene.

The chain links TRBV4-2 to TRBJ2-1, with TRBD2 matching 9 bases. Losses at the gene ends were 1 base for V and 5 bases for J; bases not matched to a gene: 9. CDR1 is LGHNA and CDR2 is YNFKEQ in the germline V gene. This CDR3 is 17 amino acids long. CDR3 sequence (DNA): TGTGCCAGCAGCCAAGTTGGGCGGGGGGGCTTTGACAATGAGCAGTTCTTC. It is translated as CASSQVGRGGFDNEQFF.

This rearrangement joins TRBV24-1 to TRBJ2-1; 9 nucleotides agree with TRBD1. The length of the CDR3 is 16 residues. V was clipped by 5 bases and J by 10 bases; unmatched bases: 14. Germline CDR1 is KGHDR and CDR2 is SFDVKD. The chain's CDR3 is CATSASTGTGSREQFF. The CDR3 DNA reads TGTGCCACCAGTGCCTCAACCGGGACAGGGTCTCGGGAGCAGTTCTTC.

This chain uses TRBV30 with TRBJ1-6; tentatively, D is TRBD1 (6 bases). The CDR3 consists of 14 residues. Trimming left V 2 bases short and J 13 bases short, with 18 bases between. CDR1 and CDR2 (germline): GTSNPN, SVGIG (reference sequence). CDR3 bases: TGTGCCTGGAGTTTCACAGGGACTAGACCGCCCCTCCACTTT. This gives the protein CAWSFTGTRPPLHF.

The chain recombines TRBV19 with TRBJ2-6; tentatively, D is TRBD1 (5 bases). From germline, CDR1 is LNHDA and CDR2 SQIVND (reference sequence). This CDR3 is 17 amino acids long. V lost 0 bases to trimming and J lost 0 bases, with 9 bases between them. The CDR3: CASSIDRRGSGANVLTF. As DNA, the CDR3 is TGTGCCAGTAGTATAGATAGAAGGGGCTCTGGGGCCAACGTCCTGACTTTC. Complete variable domain (other parts from reference TRBV19 and TRBJ2-6): DGGITQSPKYLFRKEGQNVTLSCEQNLNHDAMYWYRQDPGQGLRLIYYSQIVNDFQKGDIAEGYSVSREKKESFPLTVTSAQKNPTAFYLCASSIDRRGSGANVLTFGAGSRLTVL.

The chain combines TRBV19 with TRBJ2-7, with 9 positions matching TRBD1. The CDR3 extends over 16 amino acids. Germline V gene data show CDR1 as LNHDA and CDR2 as SQIVND (reference sequence). J was trimmed by 2 bases and V by 4 bases; bases with no gene match: 9. Here the CDR3 reads CASSTNRDRAAYEQYF. DNA for the CDR3: TGTGCCAGTAGTACCAACCGGGACAGGGCTGCCTACGAGCAGTACTTC.

CDR3 in amino acids: CASSFSGMNTEAFF. In DNA form, the CDR3 reads TGTGCCAGCAGCTTTTCAGGCATGAACACTGAAGCTTTCTTT. J is TRBJ1-1 and V is TRBV7-2, with D hard to call. The CDR3 has 14 residues. Germline V gives CDR1 SGHTA, CDR2 FQGNSA. Trimming removed 3 bases at V and 0 bases at J, with 8 bases between. Drawing the rest from reference TRBV7-2 and TRBJ1-1, the complete variable domain is GAGVSQSPSNKVTEKGKDVELRCDPISGHTALYWYRQSLGQGLEFLIYFQGNSAPDKSGLPSDRFSAERTGGSVSTLTIQRTQQEDSAVYLCASSFSGMNTEAFFGQGTRLTVV.

The chain joins TRBV10-2 to TRBJ2-1; 9 bases map to TRBD1. CDR1 is WSHSY, CDR2 SAAADI, per germline. The CDR3 is made up of 13 amino acids. With 6 bases clipped from V and 6 bases from J, the junction kept 3 bases outside the gene matches. The CDR3 sequence: CASRGTGSNEQFF. The CDR3 DNA reads as TGCGCCAGCAGAGGGACAGGGTCCAATGAGCAGTTCTTC.

The V gene is TRBV5-6, the J gene TRBJ2-1; D might be TRBD2 (6 bases). The CDR3 spans 16 residues. Trimming left V 3 bases short and J 0 bases short, with 13 bases between. Germline V gene data show CDR1 as SGHDT and CDR2 as YYEEEE. Here the CDR3 reads CASSSRRGSSYNEQFF. The CDR3 coding sequence is TGTGCCAGCAGCTCACGACGGGGGAGCTCCTACAATGAGCAGTTCTTC.